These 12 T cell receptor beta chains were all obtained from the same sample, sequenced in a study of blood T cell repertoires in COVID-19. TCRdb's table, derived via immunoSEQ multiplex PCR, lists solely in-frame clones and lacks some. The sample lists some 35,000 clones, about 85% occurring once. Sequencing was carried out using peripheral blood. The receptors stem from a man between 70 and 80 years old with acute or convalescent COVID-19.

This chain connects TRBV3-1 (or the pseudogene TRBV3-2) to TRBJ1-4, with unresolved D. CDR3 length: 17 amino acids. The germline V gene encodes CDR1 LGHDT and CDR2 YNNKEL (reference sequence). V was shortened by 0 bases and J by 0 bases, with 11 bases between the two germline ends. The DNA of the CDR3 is TGTGCCAGCAGCCAAGAGACATACACCGCAACTAATGAAAAACTGTTTTTT. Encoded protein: CASSQETYTATNEKLFF.

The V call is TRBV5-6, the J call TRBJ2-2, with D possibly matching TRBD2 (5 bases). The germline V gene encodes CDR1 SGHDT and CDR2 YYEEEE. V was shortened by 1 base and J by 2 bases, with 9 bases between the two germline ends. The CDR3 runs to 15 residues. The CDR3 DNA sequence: TGTGCCAGCAGCTTGCCGGGGAGAAACACCGGGGAGCTGTTTTTT. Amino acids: CASSLPGRNTGELFF.

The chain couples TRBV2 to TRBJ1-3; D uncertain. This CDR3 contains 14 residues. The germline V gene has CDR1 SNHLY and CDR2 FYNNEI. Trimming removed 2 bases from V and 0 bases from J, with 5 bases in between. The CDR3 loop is CASSEQFSGNTIYF. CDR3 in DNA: TGTGCCAGCAGTGAACAGTTCTCTGGAAACACCATATATTTT.

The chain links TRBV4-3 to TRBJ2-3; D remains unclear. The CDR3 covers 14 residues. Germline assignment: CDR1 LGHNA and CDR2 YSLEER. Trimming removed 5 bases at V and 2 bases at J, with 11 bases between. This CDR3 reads CASSRRVYTDTQYF. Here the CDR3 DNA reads TGCGCCAGCAGCAGACGGGTCTACACAGATACGCAGTATTTT.

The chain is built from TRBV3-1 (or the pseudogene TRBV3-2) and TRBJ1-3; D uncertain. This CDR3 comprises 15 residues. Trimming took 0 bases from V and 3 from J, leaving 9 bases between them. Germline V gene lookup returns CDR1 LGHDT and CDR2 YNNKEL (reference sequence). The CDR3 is CASSQERVGGNTIYF. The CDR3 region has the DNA TGTGCCAGCAGCCAAGAGCGGGTGGGTGGAAACACCATATATTTT.

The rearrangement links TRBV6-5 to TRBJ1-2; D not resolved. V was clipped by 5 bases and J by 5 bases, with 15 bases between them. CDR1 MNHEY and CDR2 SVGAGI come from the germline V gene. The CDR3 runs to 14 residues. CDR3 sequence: CASSPLGLSYGYTF. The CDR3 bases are TGTGCCAGCAGTCCCCTAGGTCTATCATATGGCTACACCTTC.

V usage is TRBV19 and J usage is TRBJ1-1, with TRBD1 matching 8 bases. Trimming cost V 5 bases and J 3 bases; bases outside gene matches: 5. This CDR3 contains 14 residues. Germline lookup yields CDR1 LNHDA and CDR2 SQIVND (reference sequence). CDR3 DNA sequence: TGTGCCAGTAGTCCCACGGACAGGGACACTGAAGCTTTCTTT. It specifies CASSPTDRDTEAFF.

CDR3: CASSPTTGWGTKSETQYF. In nucleotides, the CDR3 is TGTGCCAGCAGCCCAACGACAGGTTGGGGGACCAAGTCAGAGACCCAGTACTTC. The rearrangement uses TRBV9 and TRBJ2-5, with D maybe TRBD1 (6 bases). The CDR3 extends over 18 amino acids. V dropped 4 bases and J dropped 4 bases, with 26 bases sitting between them. The germline V gene encodes CDR1 SGDLS and CDR2 YYNGEE.

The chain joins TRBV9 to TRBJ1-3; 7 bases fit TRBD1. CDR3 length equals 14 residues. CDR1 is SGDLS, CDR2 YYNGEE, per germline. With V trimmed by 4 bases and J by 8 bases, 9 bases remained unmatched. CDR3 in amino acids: CASSPRGKGDTIYF. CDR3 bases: TGTGCCAGCAGCCCCAGGGGGAAGGGTGACACCATATATTTT.

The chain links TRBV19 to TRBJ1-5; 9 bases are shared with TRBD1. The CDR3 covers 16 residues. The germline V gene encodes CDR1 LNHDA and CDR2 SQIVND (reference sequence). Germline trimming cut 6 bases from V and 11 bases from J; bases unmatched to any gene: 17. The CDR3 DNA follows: TGTGCCAGTAGGCCGGGGGGACAGGGTGACCAAGGGGCCCAGCATTTT. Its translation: CASRPGGQGDQGAQHF.

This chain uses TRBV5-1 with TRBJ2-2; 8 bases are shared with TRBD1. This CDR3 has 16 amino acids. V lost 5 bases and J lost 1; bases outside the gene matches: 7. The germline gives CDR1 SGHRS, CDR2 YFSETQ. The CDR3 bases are TGCGCCAGCAGAACTACCGGGACAGGGAACACCGGGGAGCTGTTTTTT. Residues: CASRTTGTGNTGELFF. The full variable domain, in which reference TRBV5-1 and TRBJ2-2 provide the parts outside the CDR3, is KAGVTQTPRYLIKTRGQQVTLSCSPISGHRSVSWYQQTPGQGLQFLFEYFSETQRNKGNFPGRFSGRQFSNSRSEMNVSTLELGDSALYLCASRTTGTGNTGELFFGEGSRLTVL.

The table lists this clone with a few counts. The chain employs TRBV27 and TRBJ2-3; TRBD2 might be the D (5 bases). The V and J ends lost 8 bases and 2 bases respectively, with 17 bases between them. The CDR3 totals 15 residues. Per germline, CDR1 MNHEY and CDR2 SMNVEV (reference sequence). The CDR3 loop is CASARRHEITDTQYF. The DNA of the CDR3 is TGTGCCAGCGCCAGGAGGCACGAAATCACAGATACGCAGTATTTT.